This TCR beta chain was identified in a study of siplizumab effects on memory and regulatory T cells. As concerns this clone: The antigen remains unidentified.

Trimming took 2 bases from V and 6 from J; bases not matched to a gene: 7. CDR1 and CDR2 from the germline V gene are SGDLS and YYNGEE. There are 15 residues in the CDR3. Regarding the study as a whole: The mapping of alloreactive clones to unstimulated subsets covered only a minor fraction of them.

Sequencing was performed with immunoSEQ multiplex PCR; in TCRdb, only in-frame clones are kept and a portion is missing. This table holds about 80,000 clones, 85% to 95% found once. This sequence joins TRBV9 and TRBJ2-1, with 8 positions matching TRBD1. Source material: CD8+ T cells sorted from blood. The sequence derives from a human donor in good health. CDR3 residues: CASSVSGTGGNEQFF. DNA of the CDR3: TGTGCCAGCAGCGTGTCGGGGACAGGAGGCAATGAGCAGTTCTTC.